The source of this T cell receptor (beta chain) is a study of response to subunit inactivated influenza vaccine. Study observations and caveats: Authors proposed each seasonal influenza vaccination draws in few new T cells.

The CDR3 has 18 amino acids. In this sample, this clonotype turned up many times. Its antigen remains unknown. TCRdb re-called the RT-PCR reads through MiXCR, storing one row per CDR3 protein. Of about 580,000 distinct CDR3 sequences listed, approximately 15% are singletons. V gene TRBV21-1 combines with J gene TRBJ2-3; the DNA was not used to check the table's D call, TRBD1. TRBV21-1 counts as a pseudogene. The material was PBMCs from blood, obtained approximately 12 days after vaccination. The sequence was collected from a man aged 45-65 years who received an inactivated influenza vaccine. The CDR3 reads CASSKGGDANLMTDTQYF. Here the CDR3 DNA reads TGTGCCAGCAGCAAAGGGGGGGACGCCAACCTCATGACAGATACGCAGTATTTT.